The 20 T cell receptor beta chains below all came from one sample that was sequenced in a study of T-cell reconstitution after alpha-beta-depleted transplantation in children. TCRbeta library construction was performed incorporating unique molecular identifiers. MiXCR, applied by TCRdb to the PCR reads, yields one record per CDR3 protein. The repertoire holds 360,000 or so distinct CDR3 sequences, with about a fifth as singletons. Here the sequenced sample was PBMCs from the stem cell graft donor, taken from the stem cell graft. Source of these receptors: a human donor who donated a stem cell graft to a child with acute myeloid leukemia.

As DNA, the CDR3 is TGTGCCAGCAGCGCCAGACTAGCGGGAGGGCGGGCAGATACGCAGTATTTT. Amino acid sequence: CASSARLAGGRADTQYF. The gene calls are TRBV11-2 and TRBJ2-3; 14 bases match TRBD2. Germline trimming cut 5 bases from V and 4 bases from J; bases unmatched to any gene: 8. CDR3 length: 17 residues. Germline V gene lookup returns CDR1 SGHAT and CDR2 FQNNGV. Full variable domain (remainder filled in from reference TRBV11-2 and TRBJ2-3): EAGVAQSPRYKIIEKRQSVAFWCNPISGHATLYWYQQILGQGPKLLIQFQNNGVVDDSQLPKDRFSAERLKGVDSTLKIQPAKLEDSAVYLCASSARLAGGRADTQYFGPGTRLTVL.

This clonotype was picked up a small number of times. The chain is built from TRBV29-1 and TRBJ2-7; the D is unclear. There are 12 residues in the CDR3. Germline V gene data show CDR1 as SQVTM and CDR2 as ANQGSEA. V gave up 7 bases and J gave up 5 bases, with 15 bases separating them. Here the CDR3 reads CSALSQADEQYF. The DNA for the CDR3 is TGCAGCGCCTTGTCCCAGGCTGACGAGCAGTACTTC.

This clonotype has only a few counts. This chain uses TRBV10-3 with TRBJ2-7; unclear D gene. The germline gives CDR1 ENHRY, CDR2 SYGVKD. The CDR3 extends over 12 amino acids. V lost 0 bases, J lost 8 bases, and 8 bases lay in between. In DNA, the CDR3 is TGTGCCATCAGTGAGTCGCGGAAACAGCAGTACTTC. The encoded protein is CAISESRKQQYF.

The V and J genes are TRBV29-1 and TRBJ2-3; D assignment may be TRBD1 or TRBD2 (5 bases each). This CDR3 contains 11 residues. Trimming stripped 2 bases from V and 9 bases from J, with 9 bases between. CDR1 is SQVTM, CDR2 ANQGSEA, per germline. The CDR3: CSVERGRTQYF. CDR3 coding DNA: TGCAGCGTTGAACGGGGACGGACGCAGTATTTT.

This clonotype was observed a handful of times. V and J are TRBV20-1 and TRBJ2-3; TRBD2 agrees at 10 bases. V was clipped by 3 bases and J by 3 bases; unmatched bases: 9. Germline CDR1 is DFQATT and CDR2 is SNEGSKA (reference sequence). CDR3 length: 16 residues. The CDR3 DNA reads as TGCAGTGCTAGTTTCGAAGCGGGAGGGCCGACAGATACGCAGTATTTT. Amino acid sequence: CSASFEAGGPTDTQYF.

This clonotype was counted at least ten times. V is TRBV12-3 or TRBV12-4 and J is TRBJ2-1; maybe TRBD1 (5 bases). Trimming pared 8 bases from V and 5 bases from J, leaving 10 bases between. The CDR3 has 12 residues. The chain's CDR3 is CASADIHNEQFF. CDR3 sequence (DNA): TGTGCCAGCGCGGACATTCACAATGAGCAGTTCTTC.

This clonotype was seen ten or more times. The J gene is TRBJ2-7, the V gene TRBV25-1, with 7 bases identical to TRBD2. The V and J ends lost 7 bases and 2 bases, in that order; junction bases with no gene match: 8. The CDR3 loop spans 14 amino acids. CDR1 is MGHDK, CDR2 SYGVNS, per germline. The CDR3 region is CASMIREDPYEQYF. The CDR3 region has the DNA TGTGCCAGCATGATCCGGGAGGATCCCTACGAGCAGTACTTC.

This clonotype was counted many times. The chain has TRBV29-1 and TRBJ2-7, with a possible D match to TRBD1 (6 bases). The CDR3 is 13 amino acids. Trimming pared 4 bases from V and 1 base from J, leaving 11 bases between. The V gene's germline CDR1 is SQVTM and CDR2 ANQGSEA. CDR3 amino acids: CSVVSRGSYEQYF. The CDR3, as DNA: TGCAGCGTTGTTTCCAGGGGTTCCTACGAGCAGTACTTC.

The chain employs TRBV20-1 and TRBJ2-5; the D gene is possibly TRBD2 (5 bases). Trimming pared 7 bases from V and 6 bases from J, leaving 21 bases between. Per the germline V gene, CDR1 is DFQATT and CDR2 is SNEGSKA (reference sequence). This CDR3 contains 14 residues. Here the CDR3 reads CSGQFTAEGQTQYF. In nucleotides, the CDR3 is TGCAGTGGGCAATTTACAGCCGAGGGTCAGACCCAGTACTTC.

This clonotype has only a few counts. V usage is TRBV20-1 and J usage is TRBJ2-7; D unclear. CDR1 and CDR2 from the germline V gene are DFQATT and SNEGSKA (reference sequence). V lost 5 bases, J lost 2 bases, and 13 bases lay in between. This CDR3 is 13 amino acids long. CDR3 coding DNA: TGCAGTGCTGGAATGGACCGCCCCTACGAGCAGTACTTC. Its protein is CSAGMDRPYEQYF.

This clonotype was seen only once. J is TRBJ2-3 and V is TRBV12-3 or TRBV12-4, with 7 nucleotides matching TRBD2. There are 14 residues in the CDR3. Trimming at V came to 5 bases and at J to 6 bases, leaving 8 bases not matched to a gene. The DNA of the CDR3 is TGTGCCAGCAGTGTCGGACCCGGGGGGGATACGCAGTATTTT. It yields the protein CASSVGPGGDTQYF.

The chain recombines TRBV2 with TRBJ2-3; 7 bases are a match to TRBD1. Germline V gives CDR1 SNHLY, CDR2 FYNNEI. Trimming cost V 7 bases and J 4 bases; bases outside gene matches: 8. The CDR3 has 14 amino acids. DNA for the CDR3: TGTGCCAGCAAGGAACAAGGGGGCGCAGATACGCAGTATTTT. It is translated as CASKEQGGADTQYF.

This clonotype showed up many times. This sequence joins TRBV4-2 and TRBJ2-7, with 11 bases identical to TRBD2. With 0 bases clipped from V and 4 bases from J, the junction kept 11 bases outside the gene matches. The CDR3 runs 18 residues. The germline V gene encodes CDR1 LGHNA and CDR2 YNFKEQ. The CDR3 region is CASSQEARASGRRYEQYF. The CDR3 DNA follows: TGTGCCAGCAGCCAAGAGGCCCGGGCTAGCGGGAGGAGGTACGAGCAGTACTTC.

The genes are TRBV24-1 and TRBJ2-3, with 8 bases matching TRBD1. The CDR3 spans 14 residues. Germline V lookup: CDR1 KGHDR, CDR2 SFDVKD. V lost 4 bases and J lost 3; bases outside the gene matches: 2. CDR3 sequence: CATSERTGTDTQYF. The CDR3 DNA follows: TGTGCCACCAGTGAGAGGACAGGGACAGATACGCAGTATTTT.

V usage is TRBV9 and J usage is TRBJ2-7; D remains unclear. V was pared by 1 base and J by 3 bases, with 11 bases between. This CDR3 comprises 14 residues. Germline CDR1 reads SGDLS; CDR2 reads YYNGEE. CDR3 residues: CASSVQDGFYEQYF. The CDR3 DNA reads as TGTGCCAGCAGCGTACAGGATGGGTTCTACGAGCAGTACTTC.

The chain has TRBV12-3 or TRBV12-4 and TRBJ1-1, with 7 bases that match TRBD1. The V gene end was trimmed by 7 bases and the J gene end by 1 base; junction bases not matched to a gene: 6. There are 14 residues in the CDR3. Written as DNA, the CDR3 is TGTGCCAGCATCTTGGGGACAGCGAACACTGAAGCTTTCTTT. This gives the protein CASILGTANTEAFF.

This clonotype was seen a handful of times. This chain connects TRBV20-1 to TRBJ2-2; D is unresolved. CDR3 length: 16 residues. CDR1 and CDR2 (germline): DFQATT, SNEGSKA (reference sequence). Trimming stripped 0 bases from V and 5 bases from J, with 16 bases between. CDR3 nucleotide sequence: TGCAGTGCTAGAGATCGAACGGTGGGGTTGACCGGGGAGCTGTTTTTT. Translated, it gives CSARDRTVGLTGELFF.

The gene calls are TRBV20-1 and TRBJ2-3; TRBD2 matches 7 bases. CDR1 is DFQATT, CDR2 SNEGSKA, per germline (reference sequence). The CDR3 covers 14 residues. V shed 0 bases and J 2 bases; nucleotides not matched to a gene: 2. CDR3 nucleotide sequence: TGCAGTGCTAGAGATGGGGACTACACAGATACGCAGTATTTT. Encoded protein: CSARDGDYTDTQYF.

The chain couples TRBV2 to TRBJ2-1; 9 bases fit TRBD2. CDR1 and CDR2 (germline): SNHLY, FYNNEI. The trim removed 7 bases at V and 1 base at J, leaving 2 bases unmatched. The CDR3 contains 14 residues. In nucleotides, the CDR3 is TGTGCCAGCAAGGCGGGAGGGTCCTACAATGAGCAGTTCTTC. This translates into CASKAGGSYNEQFF. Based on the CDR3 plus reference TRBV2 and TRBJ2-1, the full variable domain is EPEVTQTPSHQVTQMGQEVILRCVPISNHLYFYWYRQILGQKVEFLVSFYNNEISEKSEIFDDQFSVERPDGSNFTLKIRSTKLEDSAMYFCASKAGGSYNEQFFGPGTRLTVL.

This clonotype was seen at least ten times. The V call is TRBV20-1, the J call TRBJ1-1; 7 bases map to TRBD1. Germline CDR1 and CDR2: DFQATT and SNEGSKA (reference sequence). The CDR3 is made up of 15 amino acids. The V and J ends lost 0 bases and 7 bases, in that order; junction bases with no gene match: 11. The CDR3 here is CSARDSRGRVGEAFF. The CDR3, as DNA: TGCAGTGCTAGAGATTCAAGGGGGCGCGTCGGTGAAGCTTTCTTT.